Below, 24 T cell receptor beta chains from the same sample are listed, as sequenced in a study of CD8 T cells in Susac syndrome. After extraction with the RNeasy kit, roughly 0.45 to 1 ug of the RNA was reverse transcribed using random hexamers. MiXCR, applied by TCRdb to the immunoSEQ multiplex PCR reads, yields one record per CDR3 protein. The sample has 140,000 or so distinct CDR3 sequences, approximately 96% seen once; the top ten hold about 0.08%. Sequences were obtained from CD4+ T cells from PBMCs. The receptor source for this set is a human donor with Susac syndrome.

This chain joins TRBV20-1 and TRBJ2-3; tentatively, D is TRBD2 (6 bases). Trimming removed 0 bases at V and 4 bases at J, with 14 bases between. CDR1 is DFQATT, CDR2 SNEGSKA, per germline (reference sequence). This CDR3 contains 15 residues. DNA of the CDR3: TGCAGTGCTAGAGATCGGGAGCTCCAGGCAGATACGCAGTATTTT. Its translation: CSARDRELQADTQYF.

CDR3 DNA sequence: TGCAGTGCTGCCCCCTATAGGGGCTACACCTTC. Its translation: CSAAPYRGYTF. The chain is built from TRBV20-1 and TRBJ1-2; D ambiguous. V shed 5 bases and J shed 8 bases, with 12 bases lying between them. The CDR3 contains 11 residues. In germline, CDR1 is DFQATT, CDR2 SNEGSKA (reference sequence).

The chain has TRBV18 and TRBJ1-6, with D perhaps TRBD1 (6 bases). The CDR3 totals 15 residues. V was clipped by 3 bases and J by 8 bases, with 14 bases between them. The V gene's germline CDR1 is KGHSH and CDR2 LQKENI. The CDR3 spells CASSPAGRGHSPLHF. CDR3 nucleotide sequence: TGTGCCAGCTCACCCGCGGGTCGGGGGCATTCACCCCTCCACTTT.

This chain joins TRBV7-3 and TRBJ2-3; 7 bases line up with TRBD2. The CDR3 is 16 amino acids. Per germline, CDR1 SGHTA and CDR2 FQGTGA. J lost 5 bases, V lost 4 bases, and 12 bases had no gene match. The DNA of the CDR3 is TGTGCCAGCAGCTCTCAGACTAGCCATGGAGGAGATACGCAGTATTTT. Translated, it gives CASSSQTSHGGDTQYF.

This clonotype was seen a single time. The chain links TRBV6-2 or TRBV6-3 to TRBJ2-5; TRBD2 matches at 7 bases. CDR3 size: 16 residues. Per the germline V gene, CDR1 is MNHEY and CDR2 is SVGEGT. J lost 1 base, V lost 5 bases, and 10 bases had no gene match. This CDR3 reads CASSTPGLAVQETQYF. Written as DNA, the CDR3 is TGTGCCAGCAGTACCCCTGGCCTAGCGGTCCAAGAGACCCAGTACTTC.

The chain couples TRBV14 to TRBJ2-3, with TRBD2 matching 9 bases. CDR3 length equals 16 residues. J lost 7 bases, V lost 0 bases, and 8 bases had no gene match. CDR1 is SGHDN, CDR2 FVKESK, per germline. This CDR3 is CASSQDSAGGPYTQYF. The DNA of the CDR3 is TGTGCCAGCAGCCAAGATTCGGCGGGGGGGCCGTATACGCAGTATTTT.

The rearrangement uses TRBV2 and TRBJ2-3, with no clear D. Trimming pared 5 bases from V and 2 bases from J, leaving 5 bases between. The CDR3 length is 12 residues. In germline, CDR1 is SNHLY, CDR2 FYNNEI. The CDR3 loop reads CASSTFTDTQYF. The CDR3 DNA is TGTGCCAGCAGTACCTTCACAGATACGCAGTATTTT.

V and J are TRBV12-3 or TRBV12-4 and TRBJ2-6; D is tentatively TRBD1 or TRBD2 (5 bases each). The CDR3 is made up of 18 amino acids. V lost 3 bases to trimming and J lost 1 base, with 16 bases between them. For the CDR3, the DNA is TGTGCCAGCAGTTTTGGGGCTGGGGGTCCTTCTGGGGCCAACGTCCTGACTTTC. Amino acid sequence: CASSFGAGGPSGANVLTF.

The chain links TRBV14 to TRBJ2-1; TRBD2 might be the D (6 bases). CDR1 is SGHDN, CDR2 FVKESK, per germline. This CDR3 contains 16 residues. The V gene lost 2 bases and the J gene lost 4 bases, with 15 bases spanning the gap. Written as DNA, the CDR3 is TGTGCCAGCAGCCAACTCGGCGGCGGACTATACAATGAGCAGTTCTTC. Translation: CASSQLGGGLYNEQFF.

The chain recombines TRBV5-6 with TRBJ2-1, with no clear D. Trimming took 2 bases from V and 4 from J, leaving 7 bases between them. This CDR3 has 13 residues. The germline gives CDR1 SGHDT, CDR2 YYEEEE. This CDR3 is CASSFDSYNEQFF. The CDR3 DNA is TGTGCCAGCAGCTTCGATAGTTACAATGAGCAGTTCTTC.

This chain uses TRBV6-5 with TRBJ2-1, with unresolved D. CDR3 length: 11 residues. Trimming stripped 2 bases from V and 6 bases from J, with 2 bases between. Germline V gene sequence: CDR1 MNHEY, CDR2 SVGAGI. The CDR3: CASSYSNEQFF. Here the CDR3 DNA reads TGTGCCAGCAGTTACAGCAATGAGCAGTTCTTC.

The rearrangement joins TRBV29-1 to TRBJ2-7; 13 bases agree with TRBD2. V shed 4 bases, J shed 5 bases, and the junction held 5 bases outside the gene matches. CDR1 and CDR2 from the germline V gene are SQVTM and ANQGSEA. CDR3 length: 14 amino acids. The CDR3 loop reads CSVGGLAGVDEQYF. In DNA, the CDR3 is TGCAGCGTTGGAGGACTAGCGGGAGTAGACGAGCAGTACTTC.

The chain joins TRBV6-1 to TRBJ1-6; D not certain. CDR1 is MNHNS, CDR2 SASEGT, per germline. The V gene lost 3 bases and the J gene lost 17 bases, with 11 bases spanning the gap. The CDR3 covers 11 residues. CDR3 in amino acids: CASSEGGSFHF. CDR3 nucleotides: TGTGCCAGCAGTGAGGGAGGGAGTTTCCACTTT.

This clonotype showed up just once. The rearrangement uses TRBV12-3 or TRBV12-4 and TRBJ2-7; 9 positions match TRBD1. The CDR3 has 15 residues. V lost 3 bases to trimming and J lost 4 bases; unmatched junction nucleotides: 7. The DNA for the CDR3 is TGTGCCAGCAGTTTTCCGGGACAGGGTAGTTACGAGCAGTACTTC. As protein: CASSFPGQGSYEQYF.

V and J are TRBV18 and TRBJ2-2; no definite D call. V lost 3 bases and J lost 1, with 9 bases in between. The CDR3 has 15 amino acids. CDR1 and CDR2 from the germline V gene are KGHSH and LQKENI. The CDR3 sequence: CASSPRRENTGELFF. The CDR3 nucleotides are TGTGCCAGCTCACCGAGAAGGGAGAACACCGGGGAGCTGTTTTTT.

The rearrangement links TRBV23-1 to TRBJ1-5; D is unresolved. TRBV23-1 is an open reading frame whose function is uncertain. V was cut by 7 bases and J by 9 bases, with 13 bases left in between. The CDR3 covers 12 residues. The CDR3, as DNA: TGCGCCAGCATTTCTTTAAAGAGGCCCCAGCATTTT. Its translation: CASISLKRPQHF.

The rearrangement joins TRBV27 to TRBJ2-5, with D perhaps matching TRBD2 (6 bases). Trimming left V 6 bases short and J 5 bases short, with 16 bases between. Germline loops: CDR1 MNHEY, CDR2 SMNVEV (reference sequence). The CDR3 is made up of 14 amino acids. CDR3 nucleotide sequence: TGTGCCAGCAGGCCGGGGGAGAGTATGGAGACCCAGTACTTC. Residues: CASRPGESMETQYF.

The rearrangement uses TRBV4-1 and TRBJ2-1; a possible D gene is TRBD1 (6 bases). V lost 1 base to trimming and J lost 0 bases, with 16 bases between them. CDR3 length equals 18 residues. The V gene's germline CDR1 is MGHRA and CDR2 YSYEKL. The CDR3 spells CASSQAETGRGSYNEQFF. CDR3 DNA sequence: TGCGCCAGCAGCCAAGCGGAGACAGGCCGCGGCTCCTACAATGAGCAGTTCTTC.

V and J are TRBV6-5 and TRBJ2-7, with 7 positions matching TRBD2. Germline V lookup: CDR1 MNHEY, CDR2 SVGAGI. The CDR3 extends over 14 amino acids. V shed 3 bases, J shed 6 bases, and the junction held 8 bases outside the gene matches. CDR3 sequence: CASSYPKTSSEQYF. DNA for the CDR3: TGTGCCAGCAGTTATCCAAAGACTAGCTCCGAGCAGTACTTC.

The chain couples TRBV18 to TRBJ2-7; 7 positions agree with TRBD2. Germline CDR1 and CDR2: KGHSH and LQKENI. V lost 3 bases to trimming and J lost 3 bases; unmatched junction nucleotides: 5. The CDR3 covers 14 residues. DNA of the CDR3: TGTGCCAGCTCACCCCCCGGGGGGAACTACGAGCAGTACTTC. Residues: CASSPPGGNYEQYF.

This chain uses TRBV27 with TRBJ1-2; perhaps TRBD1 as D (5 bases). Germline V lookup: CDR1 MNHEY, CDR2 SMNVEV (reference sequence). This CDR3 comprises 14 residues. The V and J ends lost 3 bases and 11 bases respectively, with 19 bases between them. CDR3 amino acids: CASSLFGQGKIYTF. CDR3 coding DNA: TGTGCCAGCAGTTTGTTCGGGCAGGGCAAGATTTACACCTTC.

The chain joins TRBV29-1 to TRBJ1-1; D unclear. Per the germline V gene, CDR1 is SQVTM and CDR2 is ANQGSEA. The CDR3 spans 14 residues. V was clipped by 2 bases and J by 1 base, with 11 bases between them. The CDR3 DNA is TGCAGCGTTGAAAATAACGGCCAGAACACTGAAGCTTTCTTT. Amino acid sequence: CSVENNGQNTEAFF.

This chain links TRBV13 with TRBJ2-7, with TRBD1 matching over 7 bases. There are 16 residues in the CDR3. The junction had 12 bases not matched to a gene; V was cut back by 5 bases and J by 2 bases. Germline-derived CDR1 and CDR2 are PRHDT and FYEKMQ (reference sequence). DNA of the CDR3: TGTGCCAGCAGCATAGTCGGACAGGAGACCACCTACGAGCAGTACTTC. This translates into CASSIVGQETTYEQYF.

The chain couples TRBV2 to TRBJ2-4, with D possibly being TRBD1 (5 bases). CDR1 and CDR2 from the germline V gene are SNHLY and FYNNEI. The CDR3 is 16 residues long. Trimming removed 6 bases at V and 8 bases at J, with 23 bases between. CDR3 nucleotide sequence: TGTGCCAGCAGCCCCGGGTCCGGCAGGGTCAAGGACATTCAGTACTTC. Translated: CASSPGSGRVKDIQYF.